Below are 14 T cell receptor beta chains sequenced from a single sample in a study of blood T cell repertoires in COVID-19. Method: immunoSEQ multiplex PCR; TCRdb's copy keeps in-frame clones and lacks some. Of roughly 56,000 clones listed, approximately 83% were seen once; the top ten hold about 9.4%. Specimen: peripheral blood. The receptors originated from a human donor in a cohort sampled during active COVID-19.

V gene TRBV5-4 combines with J gene TRBJ2-5, with TRBD1 identical over 8 bases. The CDR3 has 14 amino acids. Looked up from germline, CDR1 is SGHNT and CDR2 is YYREEE (reference sequence). The ends lost 4 bases at V and 2 bases at J; junction bases unmatched: 4. CDR3 region: CASSPDRVQETQYF. DNA for the CDR3: TGTGCCAGCAGCCCGGACAGGGTTCAAGAGACCCAGTACTTC. The whole variable domain, remainder taken from reference TRBV5-4 and TRBJ2-5, is ETGVTQSPTHLIKTRGQQVTLRCSSQSGHNTVSWYQQALGQGPQFIFQYYREEENGRGNFPPRFSGLQFPNYSSELNVNALELDDSALYLCASSPDRVQETQYFGPGTRLLVL.

This sequence joins TRBV10-3 and TRBJ2-7; 11 bases are a match to TRBD1. The V gene's germline CDR1 is ENHRY and CDR2 SYGVKD. V shed 10 bases, J shed 5 bases, and the junction held 4 bases outside the gene matches. The CDR3 is made up of 12 amino acids. The CDR3 nucleotides are TGTGCCAAGGACAGGGGGCTCAACGAGCAGTACTTC. Its protein is CAKDRGLNEQYF.

This chain uses TRBV10-3 with TRBJ2-2; 10 bases match TRBD2. J was trimmed by 5 bases and V by 8 bases; bases with no gene match: 8. The CDR3 totals 15 residues. Germline assignment: CDR1 ENHRY and CDR2 SYGVKD. Here the CDR3 reads CAIRGTSAPTGELFF. CDR3 nucleotide sequence: TGTGCCATCCGCGGGACTAGCGCCCCGACCGGGGAGCTGTTTTTT.

The CDR3 sequence is CASSTRTGDAKNIQYF. DNA of the CDR3: TGTGCCAGTAGTACCCGGACAGGGGACGCCAAAAACATTCAGTACTTC. This sequence joins TRBV19 and TRBJ2-4; 9 bases fit TRBD1. From germline, CDR1 is LNHDA and CDR2 SQIVND (reference sequence). This CDR3 region has 16 residues. J gave up 1 base and V 4 bases, and 5 bases lay outside the gene matches.

The chain is built from TRBV6-5 and TRBJ1-2; D perhaps matches TRBD1 (5 bases). V lost 3 bases to trimming and J lost 7 bases, with 12 bases between them. Germline V gene sequence: CDR1 MNHEY, CDR2 SVGAGI. There are 13 residues in the CDR3. The CDR3: CASSYTAQGGYTF. DNA of the CDR3: TGTGCCAGCAGTTATACCGCCCAGGGTGGCTACACCTTC.

The V and J genes are TRBV4-3 and TRBJ1-3, with a possible D match to TRBD1 (5 bases). Between the trimmed V and J ends, which lost 0 bases and 0 bases, there was a span of 12 bases. From germline, CDR1 is LGHNA and CDR2 YSLEER. There are 17 residues in the CDR3. As DNA, the CDR3 is TGCGCCAGCAGCCAAGATCTCGGGGGAAACTCTGGAAACACCATATATTTT. Amino acid sequence: CASSQDLGGNSGNTIYF.

The rearrangement uses TRBV28 and TRBJ2-1; 14 bases are shared with TRBD2. CDR3 length: 16 residues. V dropped 10 bases and J dropped 8; count of bases not matched to a gene: 13. Germline CDR1 is MDHEN and CDR2 is SYDVKM. CDR3 sequence reads: CATRRGLAGVRYEQFF. In DNA form, the CDR3 reads TGTGCCACCCGCCGGGGACTAGCGGGAGTTAGGTATGAGCAGTTCTTC.

The gene calls are TRBV4-2 and TRBJ2-1, with 9 bases lining up with TRBD2. The CDR3 totals 17 residues. The trim removed 4 bases at V and 1 base at J, leaving 8 bases unmatched. The germline gives CDR1 LGHNA, CDR2 YNFKEQ. This chain's CDR3 is CASSPDSAGGSYNEQFF. For the CDR3, the DNA is TGTGCCAGCAGCCCCGATTCCGCGGGAGGGTCCTACAATGAGCAGTTCTTC.

V gene TRBV6-5 combines with J gene TRBJ1-2, with D perhaps matching TRBD1 (5 bases). The germline V and J ends were trimmed by 7 bases and 3 bases, with 12 bases remaining between them. Germline V lookup: CDR1 MNHEY, CDR2 SVGAGI. The CDR3 runs to 13 residues. The CDR3 sequence is CASTGVGDYGYTF. For the CDR3, the DNA is TGTGCCAGCACGGGTGTAGGGGACTATGGCTACACCTTC.

The V and J genes are TRBV28 and TRBJ1-2; 8 bases are a match to TRBD1. V lost 5 bases to trimming and J lost 7 bases; unmatched junction nucleotides: 9. Looked up from germline, CDR1 is MDHEN and CDR2 is SYDVKM. The CDR3 consists of 14 residues. The DNA for the CDR3 is TGTGCCAGCAGTGAAATCGGGACAGGATTTGGCTACACCTTC. It translates to CASSEIGTGFGYTF.

The table lists this clone with a count of one. The chain combines TRBV28 with TRBJ2-5, with 11 bases aligning to TRBD2. The CDR3 contains 15 residues. Germline lookup yields CDR1 MDHEN and CDR2 SYDVKM. V was clipped by 7 bases and J by 0 bases; unmatched bases: 4. The CDR3, as DNA: TGTGCCAGCACCGTAGCGGGGGGGGACCAAGAGACCCAGTACTTC. This gives the protein CASTVAGGDQETQYF.

The J gene is TRBJ1-1, the V gene TRBV7-9, with D unresolved. This CDR3 spans 15 amino acids. CDR1 SEHNR and CDR2 FQNEAQ come from the germline V gene (reference sequence). The germline V and J ends were trimmed by 1 base and 1 base, with 10 bases remaining between them. This CDR3 reads CASSLGSGSNTEAFF. The CDR3 coding sequence is TGTGCCAGCAGCTTAGGGTCCGGGTCGAACACTGAAGCTTTCTTT.

The V gene is TRBV15, the J gene TRBJ2-1; no clear D gene. This CDR3 contains 15 residues. Germline lookup yields CDR1 LNHNV and CDR2 YYDKDF (reference sequence). Trimming removed 1 base from V and 9 bases from J, with 16 bases in between. The CDR3 sequence is CATSRVVVGAVEQFF. The CDR3 DNA is TGTGCCACCAGCAGAGTTGTAGTGGGTGCGGTTGAGCAGTTCTTC.

The chain couples TRBV5-1 to TRBJ2-3, with 9 bases matching TRBD1. The CDR3 runs 17 residues. Germline assignment: CDR1 SGHRS and CDR2 YFSETQ. J lost 4 bases, V lost 6 bases, and 15 bases had no gene match. In nucleotides, the CDR3 is TGCGCCAGCACCGAAATACAGGGGGCGAGCGGCGCAGATACGCAGTATTTT. Its protein is CASTEIQGASGADTQYF.